This TCR beta chain was sequenced in a study of CXCR3-negative and CXCR3-positive naive CD8 T cells. Overall study results and limits: Greater hydrophobicity was found in TRB CDR3s of CXCR3-positive naive cells than of CXCR3-negative naive cells.

Germline loops: CDR1 MNHEY, CDR2 SVGEGT. This CDR3 is built from 16 residues. 5' RACE that incorporated UMI labels was used to prepare the TRB cDNA libraries. Following a re-call of the 5' RACE reads, TCRdb has one entry per CDR3 protein and lacks DNA. Its table lists approximately 120,000 distinct CDR3 sequences. On this clonotype: Its antigen is unknown.

Input material: naive CXCR3+ CD8+ T cells from blood. Subset meaning: CD45RO-CCR7+CD27+CD95- naive CD8+ T cells expressing CXCR3 (TNR3+). This chain connects TRBV6-2 or TRBV6-3 to TRBJ1-2; the TCRdb call, TRBD1, lacks DNA for checking. This sequence was found in a human donor in good health. Some clones in this sample may be carry-over from other donors' samples. This chain's CDR3 is CASSFGPGTGIVGYTF.